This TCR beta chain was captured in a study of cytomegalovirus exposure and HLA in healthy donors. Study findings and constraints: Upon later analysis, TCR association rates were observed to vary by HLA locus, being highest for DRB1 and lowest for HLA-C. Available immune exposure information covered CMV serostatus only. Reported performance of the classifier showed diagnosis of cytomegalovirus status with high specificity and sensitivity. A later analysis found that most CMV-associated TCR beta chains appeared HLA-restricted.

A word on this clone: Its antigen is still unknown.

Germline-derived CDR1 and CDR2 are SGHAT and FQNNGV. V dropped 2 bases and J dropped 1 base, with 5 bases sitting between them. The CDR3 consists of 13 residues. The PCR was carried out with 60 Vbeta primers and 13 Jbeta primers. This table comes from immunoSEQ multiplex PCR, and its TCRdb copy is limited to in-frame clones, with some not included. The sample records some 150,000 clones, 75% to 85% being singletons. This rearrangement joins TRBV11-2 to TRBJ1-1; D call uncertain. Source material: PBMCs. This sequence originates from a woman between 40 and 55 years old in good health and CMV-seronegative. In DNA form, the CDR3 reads TGTGCCAGCAGCTTATGGGCGAACACTGAAGCTTTCTTT. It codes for CASSLWANTEAFF.